This T cell receptor (beta chain) appears in the sequencing data of a study of spatial heterogeneity in lung cancer. Sample time point: blood at routine non-recurrence follow-up after resection. This clonotype was picked up a small number of times. TCRdb analysed the 5' RACE reads with MiXCR anew, one entry per CDR3 protein. Seen here are 110,000 or so distinct CDR3 sequences, under 14% observed once, and the top ten hold 20% to 25%. This clonotype originated in a female donor with early-stage non-small cell lung cancer. Sequences were derived from PBMCs, sampled at follow-up.

The CDR3: CASSSGFDGTEAFF. The CDR3 DNA follows: TGTGCCAGCAGCTCAGGGTTTGATGGCACTGAAGCTTTCTTT. The V gene is TRBV28, the J gene TRBJ1-1; possible D gene TRBD1, 5 bases. In germline, CDR1 is MDHEN, CDR2 SYDVKM. V was trimmed by 6 bases and J by 4 bases, leaving 15 bases between them. This CDR3 spans 14 amino acids.